The sequence of this T cell receptor beta chain was determined in a study of cytomegalovirus exposure and HLA in healthy donors. Study details: The approximately 120 validation repertoires, a later analysis reported, used the same platform as the 666 first-cohort repertoires.

General study findings and limits: A list of more than 150 TCR beta chains associated with cytomegalovirus was given. Rarity marked most TCR sequences, yet some public TCRs occurred in many donors.

TCRdb keeps only in-frame clones here, not all; method: immunoSEQ multiplex PCR. The sample holds about 110,000 clones, nearly 97% seen once. With regard to this clone: No antigen is known for it.

V lost 2 bases and J lost 1, with 14 bases in between. The CDR3 contains 16 residues. CDR1 and CDR2 (germline): SEHNR, FQNEAQ (reference sequence). Sequencing used PBMCs. The J gene is TRBJ1-1, the V gene TRBV7-9; D is unclear. The TCR was taken from a woman between 18 and 30 years old in good health and CMV-seronegative. CDR3 in DNA: TGTGCCAGCAGCTTAACAGTCATTGGGCAGAACACTGAAGCTTTCTTT. Amino acids: CASSLTVIGQNTEAFF. The full variable domain, rest sourced from reference TRBV7-9 and TRBJ1-1, is DTGVSQNPRHKITKRGQNVTFRCDPISEHNRLYWYRQTLGQGPEFLTYFQNEAQLEKSRLLSDRFSAERPKGSFSTLEIQRTEQGDSAMYLCASSLTVIGQNTEAFFGQGTRLTVV.